These 16 T cell receptor beta chains were sequenced from one sample in a study of T cells in Graves' hyperthyroidism and ophthalmopathy. The source material, RNA transcripts, was used to amplify TCR beta CDR3 regions. Researchers ran a first-round RT-PCR on the TCR CDR3 using the HTBI primer set. TCRdb processed the multiplex PCR reads anew with MiXCR; each CDR3 protein has one entry. The table has 380,000 or so distinct CDR3 sequences, 11% to 15% seen once. The sequenced material came from blood. The source is a woman aged 25-40 years with Graves' hyperthyroidism.

In its sample, this clonotype was seen a few times. The V call is TRBV6-5, the J call TRBJ2-1; no clear D. Per germline, CDR1 MNHEY and CDR2 SVGAGI. This CDR3 contains 14 residues. The ends were cut back, 0 bases at V and 2 bases at J, with 5 bases in the middle. Here the CDR3 reads CASSYSRAYNEQFF. The CDR3 coding sequence is TGTGCCAGCAGTTACTCTAGGGCCTACAATGAGCAGTTCTTC.

This clonotype occurred many times. V usage is TRBV11-2 and J usage is TRBJ2-1, with D unresolved. The V gene lost 3 bases and the J gene lost 6 bases, with 9 bases spanning the gap. Germline lookup yields CDR1 SGHAT and CDR2 FQNNGV. The CDR3 runs to 13 residues. DNA for the CDR3: TGTGCCAGCAGCTTGTCCAGCCTCAATGAGCAGTTCTTC. Translating gives CASSLSSLNEQFF.

The chain's CDR3 is CSALSTGPTGELFF. The DNA of the CDR3 is TGCAGTGCTCTTAGCACAGGGCCCACCGGGGAGCTGTTTTTT. The chain couples TRBV20-1 to TRBJ2-2; D is perhaps TRBD1 (6 bases). Germline CDR1 reads DFQATT; CDR2 reads SNEGSKA (reference sequence). V was pared by 5 bases and J by 4 bases, with 14 bases between. This CDR3 has 14 residues.

Ten or more counts support this clonotype. The genes are TRBV20-1 and TRBJ2-7; D remains unclear. With 1 base removed from V and 6 bases from J, the gap between germline ends came to 13 bases. This CDR3 comprises 13 residues. CDR1 is DFQATT and CDR2 is SNEGSKA in the germline V gene (reference sequence). This chain's CDR3 is CSARGWACPEQYF. The CDR3 DNA reads as TGCAGTGCTAGAGGATGGGCCTGCCCCGAGCAGTACTTC.

This clonotype appeared many times. The CDR3 DNA sequence: TGCAGTGCTAGTGCCCACGCTCTAGGGAATACGCAGTATTTT. It yields the protein CSASAHALGNTQYF. V gene TRBV20-1 combines with J gene TRBJ2-3; D is unclear. CDR1 is DFQATT and CDR2 is SNEGSKA in the germline V gene (reference sequence). Trimming removed 3 bases from V and 7 bases from J, with 17 bases in between. There are 14 residues in the CDR3.

There are many counts of this clonotype. The V and J genes are TRBV15 and TRBJ2-3; the match to TRBD2 covers 8 bases. The CDR3 sequence is 16 residues long. V shed 0 bases, J shed 3 bases, and the junction held 5 bases outside the gene matches. Germline V gene sequence: CDR1 LNHNV, CDR2 YYDKDF (reference sequence). The CDR3 protein is CATSRESGSHTDTQYF. The CDR3 DNA sequence: TGTGCCACCAGCAGAGAGAGCGGGAGTCATACAGATACGCAGTATTTT. Using reference TRBV15 and TRBJ2-3 for the parts outside the CDR3, the full variable domain is DAMVIQNPRYQVTQFGKPVTLSCSQTLNHNVMYWYQQKSSQAPKLLFHYYDKDFNNEADTPDNFQSRRPNTSFCFLDIRSPGLGDTAMYLCATSRESGSHTDTQYFGPGTRLTVL.

This clonotype was detected a few times. The rearrangement joins TRBV4-1 to TRBJ2-7; D is unclear. CDR3 length: 13 amino acids. Germline CDR1 and CDR2: MGHRA and YSYEKL. The V gene lost 3 bases and the J gene lost 4 bases, with 10 bases spanning the gap. CDR3 sequence reads: CASSHQGVYEQYF. CDR3 DNA sequence: TGCGCCAGCAGCCATCAAGGTGTGTACGAGCAGTACTTC.

The chain links TRBV27 to TRBJ2-7; the match to TRBD1 covers 9 bases. Germline loops: CDR1 MNHEY, CDR2 SMNVEV (reference sequence). The trim removed 6 bases at V and 3 bases at J, leaving 9 bases unmatched. The CDR3 extends over 15 amino acids. In DNA, the CDR3 is TGTGCCAGCAGATCCCGCCGGGACAGGGTCTACGAGCAGTACTTC. Its protein product is CASRSRRDRVYEQYF.

The chain joins TRBV6-5 to TRBJ2-1; D possibly corresponds to TRBD1 (7 bases). This CDR3 contains 15 residues. In germline, CDR1 is MNHEY, CDR2 SVGAGI. Trimming left V 2 bases short and J 10 bases short, with 18 bases between. DNA for the CDR3: TGTGCCAGCAGTTACCGATCAGGGGGGAAGGGAGAGCAGTTCTTC. Translation: CASSYRSGGKGEQFF.

This clonotype was seen ten or more times. This chain connects TRBV28 to TRBJ2-3; D is unclear. With 5 bases removed from V and 5 bases from J, the gap between germline ends came to 8 bases. The length of the CDR3 is 12 residues. Germline V gene lookup returns CDR1 MDHEN and CDR2 SYDVKM. The CDR3 DNA follows: TGTGCCAGCAGTCATGATTTAGATACGCAGTATTTT. Translated: CASSHDLDTQYF. Full variable domain (rest looked up from reference TRBV28 and TRBJ2-3): DVKVTQSSRYLVKRTGEKVFLECVQDMDHENMFWYRQDPGLGLRLIYFSYDVKMKEKGDIPEGYSVSREKKERFSLILESASTNQTSMYLCASSHDLDTQYFGPGTRLTVL.

This clonotype was seen only a few times. V gene TRBV5-1 combines with J gene TRBJ1-1; D may be TRBD1 (5 bases). The CDR3 loop spans 15 amino acids. CDR1 and CDR2 (germline): SGHRS, YFSETQ. The germline V and J ends were trimmed by 2 bases and 3 bases, with 14 bases remaining between them. The CDR3 nucleotides read TGCGCCAGCAGCTTCAGGCAGGGTAAACACACTGAAGCTTTCTTT. Its translation is CASSFRQGKHTEAFF.

This clonotype was observed at least ten times. The chain is built from TRBV28 and TRBJ2-2; TRBD1 might be the D (5 bases). This CDR3 is 15 amino acids long. The germline gives CDR1 MDHEN, CDR2 SYDVKM. With 2 bases removed from V and 5 bases from J, the gap between germline ends came to 12 bases. CDR3 DNA sequence: TGTGCCAGCAGTTTAGTCCAGGGCGGTACCGGGGAGCTGTTTTTT. This codes for CASSLVQGGTGELFF.

The V gene is TRBV18, the J gene TRBJ1-5, with TRBD1 matching 9 bases. Germline V gives CDR1 KGHSH, CDR2 LQKENI. Losses at the gene ends were 3 bases for V and 3 bases for J; bases not matched to a gene: 6. The CDR3 covers 16 residues. CDR3 protein: CASSPPTGGNNQPQHF. The CDR3 DNA is TGTGCCAGCTCACCCCCGACAGGGGGAAACAATCAGCCCCAGCATTTT.

This clonotype is a singleton in its sample. One end of the junction is discordant with germline, which a read error may explain. This chain links TRBV4-2 with TRBJ2-7, with D tentatively TRBD1 (8 bases). CDR3 size: 16 residues. The V gene's germline CDR1 is LGHNA and CDR2 YNFKEQ. The CDR3 here is CASSRVDREGTYEQCF. CDR3 coding DNA: TGTGCCAGCAGCCGCGTGGACAGGGAGGGAACCTACGAGCAGTGCTTC.

The chain links TRBV3-1 to TRBJ2-4; D call uncertain. The CDR3 length is 13 residues. The V end was cut by 1 base, the J end by 5 bases, with 6 bases between. In germline, CDR1 is LGHDT, CDR2 YNNKEL (reference sequence). The chain's CDR3 is CASSQGPENIQYF. The DNA of the CDR3 is TGTGCCAGCAGCCAAGGGCCAGAAAACATTCAGTACTTC.

The V gene is TRBV5-1, the J gene TRBJ2-2; 7 bases line up with TRBD1. This CDR3 is 15 amino acids long. Germline V gene data show CDR1 as SGHRS and CDR2 as YFSETQ. After removal of 2 bases from V and 3 bases from J, the junction contained 4 bases not matched to a gene. For the CDR3, the DNA is TGCGCCAGCAGCTTAAGGGACAGCTACACCGGGGAGCTGTTTTTT. Translated: CASSLRDSYTGELFF.